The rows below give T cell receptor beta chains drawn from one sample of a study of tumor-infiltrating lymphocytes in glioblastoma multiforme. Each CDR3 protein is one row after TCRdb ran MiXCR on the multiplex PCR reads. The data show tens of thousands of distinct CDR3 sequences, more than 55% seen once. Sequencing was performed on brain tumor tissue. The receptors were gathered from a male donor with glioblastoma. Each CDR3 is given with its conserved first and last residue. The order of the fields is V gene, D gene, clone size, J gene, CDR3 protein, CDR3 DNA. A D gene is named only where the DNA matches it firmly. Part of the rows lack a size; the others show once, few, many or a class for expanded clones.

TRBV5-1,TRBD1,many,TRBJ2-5,CASSFGTGLETQYF,TGCGCCAGCAGCTTCGGGACAGGGTTAGAGACCCAGTACTTC
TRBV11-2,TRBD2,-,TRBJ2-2,CASSLVRSSGGSNTGELFF,TGTGCCAGCAGCTTAGTTCGTTCCAGCGGGGGCTCGAACACCGGGGAGCTGTTTTTT
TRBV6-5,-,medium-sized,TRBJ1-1,CASSYQEEGTEAFF,TGTGCCAGCAGTTATCAGGAAGAGGGCACTGAAGCTTTCTTT
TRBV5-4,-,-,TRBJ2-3,CGSSPELSDMQYF,TGTGGCAGCAGCCCCGAGTTGTCAGATATGCAGTATTTT
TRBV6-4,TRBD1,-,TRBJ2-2,CASSPVGTVSTGELFF,TGTGCCAGCAGCCCCGTAGGGACAGTTAGCACCGGGGAGCTGTTTTTT
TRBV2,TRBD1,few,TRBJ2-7,CASSESGTGGSLRGEQYF,TGTGCCAGCAGTGAGTCCGGGACAGGGGGCTCACTAAGGGGAGAGCAGTACTTC
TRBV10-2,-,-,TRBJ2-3,CASNEPSAGGAWVTQYF,TGCGCCAGCAATGAGCCCTCGGCTGGAGGGGCCTGGGTTACGCAGTATTTT
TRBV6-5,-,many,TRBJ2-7,CASRRGSGISYEQYF,TGTGCCAGCAGGAGAGGATCAGGGATCTCCTACGAGCAGTACTTC
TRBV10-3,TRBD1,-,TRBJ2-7,CAISECGQEQYF,TGTGCCATCAGTGAGTGTGGACAGGAGCAATACTTC
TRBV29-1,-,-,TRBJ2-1,CSAQSAGRGNNVQFF,TGCAGCGCTCAGTCGGCTGGGAGAGGGAACAATGTGCAGTTCTTC
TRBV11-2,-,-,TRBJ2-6,CACSPRRVGSFGANVLTF,TGTGCCTGCAGCCCCCGTCGGGTTGGCTCATTCGGGGCCAACGTCCTGACTTTC
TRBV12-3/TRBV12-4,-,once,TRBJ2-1,CAGSSQGSGEQLF,TGTGCCGGCAGCTCCCAGGGATCCGGTGAGCAGCTCTTC
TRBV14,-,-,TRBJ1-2,CASSQMPGKPGGYTF,TGTGCCAGCAGCCAAATGCCAGGGAAGCCGGGAGGCTACACATTC
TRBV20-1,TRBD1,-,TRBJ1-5,CSAREETGGEHQHF,TGCAGTGCTAGAGAAGAGACAGGGGGCGAGCATCAGCATTTT
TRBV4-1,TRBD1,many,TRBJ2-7,CASSPDRTYEQYF,TGCGCCAGCAGCCCGGACAGGACCTACGAGCAGTACTTC
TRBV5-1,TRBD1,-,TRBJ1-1,CASPPPGQGARRAFF,TGCGCCAGCCCCCCCCCGGGACAGGGGGCGAGGAGAGCTTTCTTT
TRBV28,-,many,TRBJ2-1,CASTTKSSYNEQFF,TGTGCCAGCACGACCAAAAGCTCCTACAATGAGCAGTTCTTC
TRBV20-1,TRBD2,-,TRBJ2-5,CSARDARSGRAHETQYF,TGCAGTGCTAGAGACGCGAGAAGCGGGAGGGCTCACGAGACCCAGTACTTC
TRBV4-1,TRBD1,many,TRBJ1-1,CASSPTGTVLTEAFF,TGCGCCAGCAGCCCAACCGGGACAGTCCTCACTGAAGCTTTCTTT
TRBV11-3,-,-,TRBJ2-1,CASRSREVGEQFF,TGTGCCAGCAGATCGAGGGAGGTGGGTGAGCAGTTCTTC
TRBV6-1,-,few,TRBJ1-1,CASSAVAAPNTEAFF,TGTGCCAGCAGCGCGGTCGCAGCTCCTAACACCGAAGCTTTCTTT
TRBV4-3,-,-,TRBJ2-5,CASSQEGPAAGVETQYF,TGCGCCAGCAGCCAAGAAGGTCCAGCGGCAGGCGTAGAGACCCAGTACTTC
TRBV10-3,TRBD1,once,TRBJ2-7,CTISESGQGYEQYF,TGTACCATCAGTGAGTCGGGACAGGGTTACGAACAGTACTTC
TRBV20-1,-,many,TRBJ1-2,CSARDRPGGYGYTF,TGCAGTGCTAGAGATCGACCGGGGGGGTACGGCTACACCTTC
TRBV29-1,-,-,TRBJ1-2,CSISRENYGYTF,TGCAGCATCTCCAGGGAAAACTATGGTTACACCTTC
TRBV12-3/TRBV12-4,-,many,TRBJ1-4,CASSLGARGEKLFF,TGTGCCAGCAGTTTGGGGGCCCGGGGGGAAAAACTGTTTTTT
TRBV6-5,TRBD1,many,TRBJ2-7,CASSYRQGRASSYEQYF,TGTGCCAGCAGTTACCGACAGGGCCGGGCGTCCTCCTACGAGCAGTACTTC
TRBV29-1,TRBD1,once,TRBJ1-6,CIVARDRESPLHF,TGCATCGTCGCCAGGGACAGAGAGTCACCCCTCCACTTT
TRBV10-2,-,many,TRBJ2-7,CASTRVYQPNPSYEQYF,TGCGCCAGCACCAGGGTCTACCAACCTAACCCCTCCTACGAGCAGTACTTC
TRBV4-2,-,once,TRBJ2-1,CASSQGERPRGDVQFF,TGCGCCAGCAGCCAAGGAGAGCGCCCCAGAGGGGATGTGCAGTTCTTC
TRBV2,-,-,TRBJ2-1,CASSQVTRPPYNEQFF,TGTGCCAGCAGCCAGGTGACTAGACCTCCCTACAATGAGCAGTTCTTC
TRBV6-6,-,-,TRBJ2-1,CASSQFLNERLF,TGTGCCAGCTCCCAGTTTTTGAATGAGCGGTTATTC
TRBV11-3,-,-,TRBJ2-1,CASSSRGEGEQF,TGTGCCAGCAGCTCGAGGGGGGAGGGTGAGCAGTTC
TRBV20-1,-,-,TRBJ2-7,CSVGQPCEQCF,TGCAGTGTGGGCCAACCCTGCGAGCAGTGCTTC
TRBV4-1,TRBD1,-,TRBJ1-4,CPSSPRTGRLSTNEKLFF,TGCCCCAGCAGCCCCAGGACAGGGAGGCTTTCAACTAATGAAAAACTGTTTTTT
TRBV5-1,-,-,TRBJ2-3,CASSLALGPINTQYF,TGCGCCAGCAGCTTGGCACTGGGGCCTATTAATACGCAGTATTTT
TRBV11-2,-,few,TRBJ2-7,CASSLDAGADEQYF,TGTGCCAGCAGCTTAGACGCAGGCGCCGACGAGCAGTACTTC
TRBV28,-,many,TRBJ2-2,CASRGGPGKGGELFF,TGTGCCAGCCGGGGCGGGCCCGGGAAAGGCGGGGAGCTGTTTTTT
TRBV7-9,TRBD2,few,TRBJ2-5,CASSFGLAGEETQYF,TGTGCCAGCAGCTTCGGACTAGCGGGAGAAGAGACCCAGTACTTC
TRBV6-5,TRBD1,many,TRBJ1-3,CASTPRGGHSGNTIYF,TGTGCCAGCACCCCCAGGGGGGGTCACTCTGGAAACACCATATATTTT
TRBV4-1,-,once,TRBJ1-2,CASSQDRYKGNYGYTF,TGCGCCAGCAGCCAGGATCGATACAAGGGAAATTATGGCTACACCTTC
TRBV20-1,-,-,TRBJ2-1,CSAINQAAGRAQFF,TGCAGTGCCATCAACCAGGCCGCAGGTCGTGCGCAGTTCTTC